This section outlines one T cell receptor (beta chain) sequence together with its context. Its antigen remains undetermined. Qualities for individual bases were not recorded, and no much larger clone is one base off. The data stem from a study of cytomegalovirus exposure and HLA in healthy donors (dated by TCRdb to between 2016 and 2019). Study-wide context: An earlier analysis of roughly 500 of the donors reported 250 to 300 Gb of sequence data and approximately 110 million unique TCR beta sequences from approximately 180 million T cells. Approximately 330 gigabases of sequencing data and 70 million to 95 million unique TCR sequences made up an early release that covered 500 to 700 HLA-typed donors. Among the roughly 430 genotyped donors, around 81% belonged to the genetic ancestry cluster associated with self-reported Caucasian donors. The aim of the study was to test whether cataloging public T cell receptors could identify signatures of past pathogen exposure. The study profiled the T cell repertoires of 550 to 700 subjects by immunosequencing and related them to cytomegalovirus serostatus. A separate validation cohort of about 110 different subjects was used in addition to the 666-subject first cohort. To predict cytomegalovirus infection status, the study brought together high-throughput TCR immunosequencing, statistical association of individual TCRs with disease status, and machine learning. A later analysis re-analyzed previously published TCR beta repertoires from 666 donors and added high-resolution HLA genotyping to study TCR occurrence patterns. Rather than drawing on any new phenotypic data, the later analysis identified candidate immune exposures from TCR beta sequences and the way those sequences occurred across donors. To decide whether each TCR beta V gene segment behaved as functional or pseudogenic, an earlier analysis of approximately 590 of the donors relied on high-throughput TCR beta sequencing. Donor age, sex, ethnicity and CMV serostatus were compiled together with the repertoire data. Genome-wide SNP genotypes for about 65% of the 666 donors were used in a later genetic analysis, which treated that subset as a discovery cohort. All discovery cohort repertoires had been generated using a single sequencing platform. HLA typing covered class I and class II loci at four-digit resolution. The number of donors typed differed by locus, with roughly 620-630 for A, B, C, DRB1 and DQB1, 522 for DQA1, under 610 for DPA1, and some 470 for DPB1. Roughly 5 DR-DQ haplotypes were treated as single units for association and clustering because of strong linkage in the cohort. On average, about 240,000 unique TCR beta nucleotide sequences were sequenced per donor among fewer than 500 genotyped donors of the cohort, with roughly 18% of those sequences being non-productive. Beyond this particular receptor, the publication reports: The cohort was sequenced for TCR beta chains only, and without alpha or paired-chain data the features that could be detected were limited. Over 15 rarely observed V segments, including chromosome 9 orphons, were excluded from the earlier analysis of almost 600 of the donors because counts were too low. In a later analysis, 15,000 to 20,000 TCR beta sequences were associated with specific HLA alleles at a false discovery rate of 0.05. Across donors, most TCR sequences were observed very rarely, whereas some public TCRs were present in many individuals. A later genetic analysis associated a missense DCLRE1C variant with V-gene and J-gene trimming of TCR beta chains, and an independent cohort replicated the association. According to a later genetic analysis, donors in an Asian-associated ancestry cluster had fewer N-insertions in productive TCRs than the approximately 630-donor mean. Several of the top co-occurrence clusters appeared to be linked to parvovirus B19, influenza, CMV and Epstein-Barr virus, according to a later analysis. The classifier was reported to diagnose cytomegalovirus status with high specificity and sensitivity in both the original and validation cohorts. A cluster of highly shared sequence variants was judged likely to be a technical artifact of the sequencing pipeline. HLA typing was unavailable for some donors at each locus, so association tests used only the typed subset. In an earlier analysis of about 600 of the donors, most TCR beta V segments appeared in productive rearrangements about 87% or about 30% of the time, broadly matching IMGT annotations. In vitro tests confirmed that a few of the cytomegalovirus-associated TCR beta chains recognize cytomegalovirus antigens. Correlated functional status among segregating V segments might be attributable to linkage disequilibrium, but an unknown experimental factor could not be ruled out. The study listed approximately 160 TCR beta chains as associated with cytomegalovirus. CMV serostatus was the only immune exposure information available for the cohort. Some IMGT-functional V segments, including TRBV6-2 and TRBV6-3, could not be told apart with the 87-base-pair reads, so those segments were excluded. Roughly uniform sequencing depth across donors was assumed in presence/absence analyses, although this assumption may not hold. In a later analysis, the rate of TCR association differed among HLA loci, with DRB1 alleles having the most associated TCRs and HLA-C alleles having the fewest. The authors suggested that the approach could potentially be extended to other disease states and immunological phenotypes. In a later analysis, HLA-associated TCR beta chains showed more clonal expansion and lower generation probabilities than non-associated chains that were equally common. In a later analysis, most CMV-associated TCR beta chains were found to appear HLA-restricted, with HLA associations seemingly driven largely by CMV exposure. When HLA alleles, especially DR and DQ, strongly co-occurred, TCR associations were difficult to assign to individual alleles. A further reported finding was that TCR beta sequences accurately predicted the HLA-A and HLA-B alleles for most subjects in the first cohort.

The germline V gene (reference sequence) yields SEHNR for CDR1 and FQNEAQ for CDR2. The CDR3 spans 16 residues, from the cysteine through the phenylalanine. The CDR3 DNA has 48 bases and is translated from base 1. V has 4 bases trimmed and J has 4 bases trimmed; junction bases matching no gene number 9. The library was made by the immunoSEQ multiplex PCR assay. The multiplex PCR relied on a mix of 60 forward primers for TCR Vbeta segments and 13 reverse primers for TCR Jbeta segments. The CDR3 region of rearranged TCR beta genes was amplified from genomic DNA with a multiplex PCR assay. The Illumina HiSeq System was used to sequence the amplified TCR beta libraries as 87-base-pair reads. Per the source publication's procedure: A later analysis tallied roughly 80 million unique TCR beta chains across the 666 repertoires, and some 10 million of those chains were shared by two or more donors. To remove PCR and sequencing errors, raw reads were error-corrected and collapsed into unique sequences using a nearest-neighbor algorithm that merged closely related sequences. V, D and J gene segments were assigned by aligning CDR3 sequences to IMGT reference sequences. For a sequence to be retained, at least a six-nucleotide match to both a V gene segment and a J gene segment was required. Rearrangements were classified as productive when the CDR3 lacked stop codons and remained in frame with V and J, and all other rearrangements were classified as non-productive. Following IMGT convention, CDR3 was defined as the stretch from the second conserved V-encoded cysteine to the conserved J-encoded phenylalanine. In an earlier analysis of 550 to 650 of the donors, sequences lacking an unambiguous match to a single V gene segment were excluded. An earlier analysis of about 590 of the donors classified V segments as functional when productive rearrangements were above 56.7% and as segregating when the standard deviation between donors was above 5%. A statistical classification framework was developed to diagnose cytomegalovirus status using the catalog of TCR beta chain sequences. A later analysis assigned V and J genes by comparing TCR nucleotide sequences with IMGT/GENE-DB human TR gene sequences. Using the TCRdist pipeline, a later analysis assigned CDR3 sequences along with most-parsimonious VDJ recombination scenarios. In a later analysis, each TCR beta chain was defined by its CDR3 amino acid sequence together with its V-gene family, and reads without a unique V-gene family were excluded. As a way to deal with suspected cross-contamination and a sequencing artifact, a later analysis dropped nearly 600 nucleotide sequences that were highly shared and had low generation probability. For each public chain, a later analysis derived a clonal expansion index from normalized ranks of inferred template counts within each repertoire. A later analysis computed generation probabilities with a VDJ recombination model fitted to out-of-frame rearrangements, and checked the results against IGoR. Hypergeometric tests were used in a later analysis to score TCR-TCR, TCR-HLA and TCR-CMV co-occurrence, with a repertoire-size bias correction applied to the TCR pairs. A later analysis estimated false discovery rates by permuting HLA or CMV assignments 20 times. In a later analysis, co-occurring TCRs were grouped with DBSCAN, and TCRdist sequence similarity was added when clustering was performed within HLA-allele-positive subsets. Repertoires with fewer than 30,000 or more than 120,000 public chains were left out of co-occurrence clustering, as were four to six repertoires with anomalous nucleotide sharing. TCRdb limited this immuneACCESS table to in-frame rearrangements with V and J called. A share of clones is missing; checked studies link under half to unresolved V genes, and the rest is unexplained. For V, J and clone size, that table is used; D and trimming come from the DNA. This sample is represented by almost 200,000 clones; 70% to 90% of them were singletons. 2.3% of the sample is taken by the ten largest.

The cohort comprised hundreds of healthy bone marrow donors. At the time of sampling, all cohort members were nominally healthy, though unrecorded immune exposures were likely present. The donor tested CMV seronegative, placing the donor among the 350 or so seronegative members of the cohort. Each donor provided a peripheral blood sample, and peripheral blood mononuclear cells were used for TCR beta sequencing. The Qiagen DNeasy Blood Extraction Kit was used to extract genomic DNA from the blood cell samples. This receptor was obtained from a woman aged 50 to 60 in good health and CMV-seronegative. This receptor chain uses TRBV7-9 and TRBJ1-1; 10 central bases correspond to TRBD1. Sequencing input: PBMCs. The DNA sequence is given as TGTGCCAGCAGCTCGGACAGGGGGGCCCGTGGCACTGAAGCTTTCTTT. It is translated as CASSSDRGARGTEAFF.